The rows below give T cell receptor beta chains drawn from one sample of a study of blood T cell repertoires in COVID-19. Assay: immunoSEQ multiplex PCR; the TCRdb copy retains only in-frame clones and omits some. Here the sample spans about 140,000 clones, about 90% being singletons. Sequencing used peripheral blood. The source of these receptors is a woman older than 75 with acute or convalescent COVID-19. Each CDR3 is given with its conserved first and last residue. D genes are given only for firm matches. Some rows mark clone size as missing; the rest say once, few, many or name a class of expanded clone.

size	V	D	J	DNA	CDR3
-	TRBV7-2	TRBD2	TRBJ2-1	TGTGCCAGCAGCTTACGTATGGCTAGCGGGGGAGCCTACAATGAGCAGTTCTTC	CASSLRMASGGAYNEQFF
-	TRBV6-5	TRBD1	TRBJ1-2	TGTGCCAGCAGTTACTCCGGGACAGGGGACTATGGCTACACCTTC	CASSYSGTGDYGYTF
-	TRBV27	-	TRBJ2-2	TGTGCCAGCAGTTTCATTCTGGACAGAATCCTCCCCGGGGAGCTGTTTTTT	CASSFILDRILPGELFF
-	TRBV9	TRBD1	TRBJ1-2	TGTGCCAGCACCCGAGGACCGGGACAGGGGCATACTAACTATGGCTACACCTTC	CASTRGPGQGHTNYGYTF
-	TRBV7-9	TRBD1	TRBJ1-2	TGTGCCAGCAGCAGGGACAGGGGGCTCTATGGCTACACCTTC	CASSRDRGLYGYTF
-	TRBV7-3	TRBD2	TRBJ2-3	TGTGCCAGCAGCTCGGGACTAGCGGGGGGCACAGATACGCAGTATTTT	CASSSGLAGGTDTQYF
-	TRBV5-8	TRBD1	TRBJ2-5	TGTGCCAGCAGCTCGACAGGGAGAGAGACCCAGTACTTC	CASSSTGRETQYF
-	TRBV7-9	TRBD2	TRBJ2-1	TGTGCCAGCAGCAGAGGAGCTAGCGGGGGACCCAAATTCTCCTACAATGAGCAGTTCTTC	CASSRGASGGPKFSYNEQFF
few	TRBV7-8	TRBD1	TRBJ1-1	TGTGCCAGCAGCCCAGGGGGCGGGATGAACACTGAAGCTTTCTTT	CASSPGGGMNTEAFF
-	TRBV6-1	TRBD1	TRBJ1-1	TGTGCCAGCAGTGAGACAACAGGGGGCTTGTCGGCTTTCTTT	CASSETTGGLSAFF
-	TRBV28	-	TRBJ1-1	TGTGCCAGCACCCGTGGGGGGGGATTGAACACTGAAGCTTTCTTT	CASTRGGGLNTEAFF
-	TRBV19	TRBD1	TRBJ2-5	TGTGCCAGCAACAGGGGATGGGCAGAGACCCAGTACTTC	CASNRGWAETQYF
-	TRBV6-5	TRBD1	TRBJ1-1	TGTGCCAGCAGCCGACAGGGGGCGATCACTGAAGCTTTCTTT	CASSRQGAITEAFF
once	TRBV2	TRBD1	TRBJ2-1	TGTGGCAGCGGACAGGATAGGAGCTCCTACAATGAGCAGTTCTTC	CGSGQDRSSYNEQFF
-	TRBV7-9	-	TRBJ1-2	TGTGCCAGCAGCTTAGAAGGGGAAGGCTACACCTTC	CASSLEGEGYTF
-	TRBV7-3	TRBD1	TRBJ2-1	TGTGCCAGCAGCTGGAGACAGGGCTATGAGCAGTTCTTC	CASSWRQGYEQFF
-	TRBV30	-	TRBJ2-2	TGTGCCTGGAGTTCGTATTCGGGCACCGGGGAGCTGTTTTTT	CAWSSYSGTGELFF
-	TRBV7-3	TRBD1	TRBJ1-4	TGTGCCAGCAGCCGCGGACAGGGTGAAAAACTGTTTTTT	CASSRGQGEKLFF
-	TRBV7-9	-	TRBJ2-2	TGTGCCAGCAGTCCCAAAGGGGGTCCGAACACCGGGGAGCTGTTTTTT	CASSPKGGPNTGELFF
few	TRBV5-1	TRBD1	TRBJ1-6	TGCGCCAGCAGCTTCTGGACAGGGGCGAATATTTCACCCCTCCACTTT	CASSFWTGANISPLHF
few	TRBV5-1	-	TRBJ1-2	TGCGCCAGCAGCTTGGTTCGGGGTGGACTCCGCTATGGCTACACCTTC	CASSLVRGGLRYGYTF
-	TRBV18	TRBD1	TRBJ1-5	TGTGCCAGCTCACCCCCAGGGGGGTTCAATAGCAATCAGCCCCAGCATTTT	CASSPPGGFNSNQPQHF
-	TRBV5-1	TRBD1	TRBJ2-7	TGCGCCAGCAGAGAATTAGGACAGGGGTACGAGCAGTACTTC	CASRELGQGYEQYF
-	TRBV5-1	TRBD1	TRBJ1-1	TGCGCCAGCAAGGGGGGGACAGGGGCGGTTGAAGCTTTCTTT	CASKGGTGAVEAFF
-	TRBV27	TRBD1	TRBJ1-5	TGTGCCAGCAGTTTAGGAACCGGGACAGGCACCGATAGCAATCAGCCCCAGCATTTT	CASSLGTGTGTDSNQPQHF
-	TRBV6-6	TRBD1	TRBJ1-5	TGTGCCAGCAGACCCCGGGACAGGGGAGGGAGTCAGCCCCAGCATTTT	CASRPRDRGGSQPQHF
-	TRBV10-3	-	TRBJ2-1	TGTGCCACGCACCTATACTACAGGACAAATGAGCAGTTCTTC	CATHLYYRTNEQFF
-	TRBV18	TRBD2	TRBJ2-7	TGTGCCAGCTCACAAATGACTAGCGGGGGGTCCGAGCAGTACTTC	CASSQMTSGGSEQYF
-	TRBV12-5	TRBD1	TRBJ1-5	TGTGCTAGTGGTCGGGACAGGGGGAATCAGCCCCAGCATTTT	CASGRDRGNQPQHF
-	TRBV7-2	TRBD2	TRBJ2-7	TGTGCCAGCAGCAAACTAGCGGGATCCCAGGGCTACGAGCAGTACTTC	CASSKLAGSQGYEQYF
-	TRBV4-3	TRBD1	TRBJ1-2	TGCGCCAGCAGCCCCTTGACAGGGTCTAACTATGGCTACACCTTC	CASSPLTGSNYGYTF
-	TRBV9	-	TRBJ1-3	TGTGCCAGCAGCGTAGGTCAGAACTCTGGAAACACCATATATTTT	CASSVGQNSGNTIYF
-	TRBV30	TRBD1	TRBJ1-4	TGTGCCTGGAGTGCCGCAGGGGGTTATAATGAAAAACTGTTTTTT	CAWSAAGGYNEKLFF
-	TRBV9	TRBD1	TRBJ1-1	TGTGCCAGCAGCGCCGGGACAGGGAGAGGAAACACTGAAGCTTTCTTT	CASSAGTGRGNTEAFF
-	TRBV18	-	TRBJ1-1	TGTGCCAGCTCACCAAAGGGGGTTGAAGCTTTCTTT	CASSPKGVEAFF
-	TRBV5-1	-	TRBJ1-1	TGCGCCAGCAGCCGTTGGGGGGAAGACACTGAAGCTTTCTTT	CASSRWGEDTEAFF
-	TRBV7-6	-	TRBJ2-5	TGTGCCAACCCGGGGGGCCTGTACCAAGAGACCCAGTACTTC	CANPGGLYQETQYF
-	TRBV6-5	TRBD1	TRBJ2-7	TGTGCCAGCAGTCCCGGGACAGGGCCCATCTACGAGCAGTACTTC	CASSPGTGPIYEQYF
-	TRBV9	TRBD1	TRBJ2-5	TGTGCCAGCAGCTTCAGGGGGGACAGGGCCGGGGAGACCCAGTACTTC	CASSFRGDRAGETQYF
-	TRBV3-1/TRBV3-2	TRBD1	TRBJ1-3	TGTGCCAGCAGCCTGCAGGGGGCTGGAAACACCATATATTTT	CASSLQGAGNTIYF
-	TRBV5-1	-	TRBJ1-1	TGCGCCAGCAGCGCAAGTGCCCAGGGGACTGAAGCTTTCTTT	CASSASAQGTEAFF
-	TRBV3-1/TRBV3-2	TRBD1	TRBJ1-4	TGTGCCAGCGGTACTACAGGGGGCGAAAAACTGTTTTTT	CASGTTGGEKLFF
-	TRBV18	-	TRBJ1-3	TGTGCCAGCTCACCAGGGCCCGGGGGCTCTGGAAACACCATATATTTT	CASSPGPGGSGNTIYF
-	TRBV5-1	-	TRBJ2-7	TGCGCCAGCAGCTTGGCCGGGGAGGGGGTCGAGCAGTACTTC	CASSLAGEGVEQYF
-	TRBV4-1	TRBD1	TRBJ2-7	TGCGCCAGCAGCCAAGGGACAGGGTCCACCTACGAGCAGTACTTC	CASSQGTGSTYEQYF